The rows below give T cell receptor beta chains drawn from one sample of a study of Graves' ophthalmopathy and Graves' hyperthyroidism. One entry per CDR3 protein, called by TCRdb with MiXCR from the multiplex PCR reads. The sample records some 750,000 distinct CDR3 sequences, roughly two fifths being singletons. Sequencing was done on a sample of peripheral blood. The receptors shown here come from an adult man with Graves' ophthalmopathy. Both conserved end residues are part of each CDR3. Fields, in order: J gene, clone size, V gene, CDR3 length, D gene, CDR3 protein, CDR3 DNA. A D gene is named only where the DNA matches it firmly. Expanded clones are given a class, and other clones once, few, many or no size at all.

>TRBJ1-4|many|TRBV2|14|NA
CASSLGPLNEKLFF
TGTGCCAGCAGTTTGGGACCGCTTAATGAAAAACTGTTTTTT
>TRBJ2-3|NA|TRBV20-1|15|TRBD1
CSARDLTGGADTQYF
TGCAGTGCTAGAGACTTAACAGGGGGCGCAGATACGCAGTATTTT
>TRBJ1-5|NA|TRBV7-3|17|NA
CASSLAGGGLNNQPQHF
TGTGCCAGCAGCTTGGCCGGCGGGGGCTTGAACAATCAGCCCCAGCATTTT
>TRBJ1-2|many|TRBV7-9|15|NA
CASSPRTPIDYGYTF
TGTGCCAGCAGCCCCCGGACACCGATTGACTATGGCTACACCTTC
>TRBJ1-6|many|TRBV20-1|15|NA
CSARDRGEGDSPLHF
TGCAGTGCTAGAGATAGGGGGGAGGGTGATTCACCCCTCCACTTT
>TRBJ1-1|NA|TRBV25-1|14|NA
CASTKSGVDSEAFF
TGTGCCAGTACAAAATCAGGGGTGGATTCTGAAGCTTTCTTT
>TRBJ1-2|NA|TRBV29-1|12|NA
CSVDEGLYGYTF
TGCAGCGTAGACGAGGGACTCTATGGCTACACCTTC
>TRBJ1-5|many|TRBV10-3|15|TRBD1
CAISVDRGYNQPQHF
TGTGCCATCAGTGTTGACAGGGGCTACAATCAGCCCCAGCATTTT
>TRBJ1-6|NA|TRBV9|15|NA
CASSLAQGTVSPLHF
TGTGCCAGCAGCTTAGCGCAGGGGACGGTTTCACCCCTCCACTTT
>TRBJ2-2|NA|TRBV7-9|17|NA
CASSLVQAAFNTGELFF
TGTGCCAGCAGCTTGGTTCAGGCGGCCTTCAACACCGGGGAGCTGTTTTTT
>TRBJ1-6|many|TRBV2|15|NA
CASSGGQRARSPLHF
TGTGCCAGCAGTGGGGGGCAGAGGGCCCGGTCACCCCTCCACTTT
>TRBJ1-2|NA|TRBV15|17|TRBD1
CATSSESGQGRHYGYTF
TGTGCCACCAGCAGTGAGTCGGGACAGGGGCGGCACTATGGCTACACCTTC
>TRBJ1-5|few|TRBV12-3/TRBV12-4|12|NA
CASSLMGPPQHF
TGTGCCAGCAGTTTAATGGGTCCGCCCCAGCATTTT
>TRBJ2-5|NA|TRBV5-4|16|TRBD1
CASSNGQVRVFGAQYF
TGTGCCAGCAGCAACGGACAGGTTCGGGTCTTCGGGGCCCAGTACTTC
>TRBJ1-5|few|TRBV3-1|14|NA
CASSQGPGNQPQHF
TGTGCCAGCAGCCAAGGGCCGGGCAATCAGCCCCAGCATTTT
>TRBJ1-1|NA|TRBV7-9|13|NA
CAWSPGSGTEAFF
TGTGCCTGGAGTCCGGGGTCCGGCACTGAAGCTTTCTTT
>TRBJ1-2|NA|TRBV7-2|16|NA
CASSYGTFAVNYGYTF
TGTGCCAGCAGCTATGGGACCTTCGCTGTTAACTATGGCTACACCTTC
>TRBJ2-6|NA|TRBV11-3|16|TRBD1
CASSLSGGAGANVQTF
TGTGCCAGCAGCTTATCAGGGGGAGCTGGGGCCAACGTCCAGACTTTC
>TRBJ1-1|NA|TRBV2|18|NA
CASSGHTGDRRTNTEAFF
TGTGCTAGCAGCGGTCACACGGGTGACCGACGAACGAACACTGAAGCTTTCTTT
>TRBJ1-2|NA|TRBV7-9|18|TRBD1
CASSPGYRGINPYYGYTF
TGTGCCAGCAGCCCGGGATACAGGGGGATTAACCCCTACTATGGCTACACCTTC
>TRBJ1-5|NA|TRBV2|15|NA
CASSFAGQSNQPQHF
TGTGCCAGCAGTTTCGCCGGACAAAGTAATCAGCCCCAGCATTTT
>TRBJ2-2|NA|TRBV25-1|17|TRBD2
CASSQVPSSGGTGELFF
TGCGCCAGCAGCCAAGTTCCCTCTAGCGGGGGGACCGGGGAGCTGTTTTTT
>TRBJ2-2|few|TRBV7-2|13|NA
CASSLLSAGELFF
TGTGCCAGCAGCTTACTGTCCGCCGGGGAGCTGTTTTTT
>TRBJ1-2|many|TRBV7-2|16|NA
CASSFTGGKAYYGYTF
TGTGCCAGCAGCTTCACTGGGGGTAAAGCTTACTATGGCTACACCTTC
>TRBJ2-2|NA|TRBV7-9|14|TRBD1
CASSSTGGSGELFF
TGTGCCAGCAGCTCAACAGGGGGATCCGGGGAGCTGTTTTTT
>TRBJ2-7|NA|TRBV12-5|12|TRBD2
CASMGGGYEQYF
TGTGCCAGCATGGGGGGGGGTTACGAGCAGTACTTC
>TRBJ2-6|many|TRBV6-6|14|NA
CASSYSSAINVLTF
TGTGCCAGCAGTTACTCGTCAGCAATCAACGTCCTGACTTTC
>TRBJ2-7|many|TRBV29-1|13|TRBD1
CSVEGQGAYEQYF
TGCAGCGTTGAGGGACAGGGGGCCTACGAGCAGTACTTC
>TRBJ1-2|NA|TRBV20-1|14|NA
CSVLFTGSNYGYTF
TGCAGTGTGTTGTTTACAGGGAGTAACTATGGCTACACCTTC
>TRBJ2-5|NA|TRBV7-9|15|TRBD1
CASSVGGQTRETQYF
TGTGCCAGCAGCGTAGGGGGCCAGACCCGGGAGACCCAGTACTTC
>TRBJ1-2|few|TRBV7-9|15|NA
CASSLGRGVFYGYTF
TGTGCCAGCAGCTTGGGTCGGGGAGTTTTCTATGGCTACACCTTC
>TRBJ2-3|once|TRBV9|14|NA
CASSPALSTDTQYF
TGTGCCAGCAGCCCCGCGCTTAGCACAGATACGCAGTATTTT
>TRBJ1-5|NA|TRBV4-3|15|TRBD1
CASSQETGRNQPQHF
TGCGCCAGCAGCCAGGAGACAGGGAGGAATCAGCCCCAGCATTTT
>TRBJ2-7|few|TRBV7-9|15|TRBD2
CASSALAGGLNEQYF
TGTGCCAGCAGCGCCCTAGCGGGGGGGCTCAACGAGCAGTACTTC
>TRBJ1-6|few|TRBV12-3/TRBV12-4|17|NA
CASSFVGAGHNNSPLHF
TGTGCCAGCAGTTTTGTCGGGGCCGGGCATAATAATTCACCCCTCCACTTT
>TRBJ1-1|few|TRBV6-2/TRBV6-3|16|TRBD1
CASITYPGQGNTEAFF
TGTGCCAGCATTACTTACCCGGGACAGGGTAACACTGAAGCTTTCTTT